One and the same sample provided the 13 T cell receptor beta chains below, sequenced in a study of T cell responses to AZD1222 COVID-19 vaccine. Clones were read by immunoSEQ multiplex PCR, and TCRdb kept only the in-frame ones, dropping some. This table has more than 150,000 clones, roughly 94% appearing once. Here the sequenced sample was peripheral blood, taken 28 days after the second AZD1222 dose. These receptors originate from an adult who received the AZD1222 COVID-19 vaccine.

V gene TRBV27 combines with J gene TRBJ2-7; 9 positions agree with TRBD2. Germline CDR1 is MNHEY and CDR2 is SMNVEV (reference sequence). This CDR3 contains 14 residues. The V segment lost 5 bases and the J segment 1 base; nucleotides outside the gene matches: 3. The CDR3 spells CASSRTSESYEQYF. In DNA form, the CDR3 reads TGTGCCAGCAGTCGGACTAGCGAGTCCTACGAGCAGTACTTC.

In DNA, the CDR3 is TGTGCCAGCAGCATATCGGTGACTAGCGGGGGCGTCTCCTACAATGAGCAGTTCTTC. Its protein is CASSISVTSGGVSYNEQFF. V and J are TRBV27 and TRBJ2-1, with TRBD2 matching over 12 bases. The CDR3 is 19 residues long. V gave up 6 bases and J gave up 0 bases; unmatched junction bases: 12. Germline loops: CDR1 MNHEY, CDR2 SMNVEV (reference sequence).

This rearrangement joins TRBV12-1 to TRBJ1-2. TRBV12-1 counts as a pseudogene. This CDR3 region has 19 residues. The CDR3 coding sequence is TGTGCCAGCACAATCCCCAGGTCCGGGCGAGGGTTCCCTTTCTATGGCTACACCTTC. Amino acids: CASTIPRSGRGFPFYGYTF.

The chain employs TRBV6-5 and TRBJ2-2; no firm D call. CDR1 is MNHEY and CDR2 is SVGAGI in the germline V gene. The CDR3 is 13 amino acids. V lost 2 bases to trimming and J lost 5 bases, with 6 bases between them. CDR3 sequence: CASSYDPTGELFF. The CDR3 bases are TGTGCCAGCAGTTACGACCCGACCGGGGAGCTGTTTTTT.

The J gene is TRBJ1-5, the V gene TRBV28, with D perhaps TRBD1 (5 bases). This CDR3 is built from 15 residues. Germline V gives CDR1 MDHEN, CDR2 SYDVKM. The V and J ends lost 1 base and 3 bases respectively, with 10 bases between them. The CDR3 bases are TGTGCCAGCAGTTTATCGGGAGGGGTCAATCAGCCCCAGCATTTT. This translates into CASSLSGGVNQPQHF.

The V and J genes are TRBV5-5 and TRBJ1-2, with 7 nucleotides matching TRBD1. This CDR3 has 12 residues. CDR1 is SGHKS, CDR2 YYEKEE, per germline (reference sequence). With 4 bases clipped from V and 6 bases from J, the junction kept 3 bases outside the gene matches. The CDR3 reads CASSRQGHGYTF. CDR3 sequence (DNA): TGTGCCAGCAGCCGACAGGGCCATGGCTACACCTTC.

The chain uses TRBV4-1 and TRBJ2-3; D might be TRBD2 (5 bases). CDR3 length: 15 residues. V was clipped by 1 base and J by 0 bases, with 8 bases between them. CDR1 and CDR2 (germline): MGHRA, YSYEKL. The CDR3 reads CASSQVGVSTDTQYF. For the CDR3, the DNA is TGCGCCAGCAGCCAAGTCGGGGTCAGCACAGATACGCAGTATTTT.

The V gene is TRBV4-2, the J gene TRBJ1-4; 9 bases agree with TRBD1. The V segment lost 3 bases and the J segment 2 bases; nucleotides outside the gene matches: 4. This CDR3 comprises 16 residues. The germline gives CDR1 LGHNA, CDR2 YNFKEQ. The CDR3 DNA reads TGTGCCAGCAGCCAGTCAGACAGGGGGACTAATGAAAAACTGTTTTTT. Encoded protein: CASSQSDRGTNEKLFF.

The chain is built from TRBV30 and TRBJ1-2; TRBD1 matches 12 bases. Germline CDR1 GTSNPN, CDR2 SVGIG (reference sequence). V lost 6 bases, J lost 6 bases, and 14 bases stayed unmatched. The CDR3 consists of 16 residues. CDR3 amino acids: CACLRPGQGAQDGYTF. DNA for the CDR3: TGTGCCTGCCTCAGACCGGGACAGGGGGCGCAGGATGGCTACACCTTC.

V and J are TRBV28 and TRBJ1-1, with unresolved D. V was clipped by 7 bases and J by 5 bases, with 14 bases between them. Germline-derived CDR1 and CDR2 are MDHEN and SYDVKM. This CDR3 is 13 amino acids long. CDR3 loop: CASNSGVTTEAFF. CDR3 DNA: TGTGCCAGCAATTCCGGGGTAACGACTGAAGCTTTCTTT.

The chain is built from TRBV18 and TRBJ1-2, with D maybe TRBD1 (6 bases). Germline V CDR1 and CDR2: KGHSH, LQKENI. CDR3 length: 13 amino acids. The germline V and J ends were trimmed by 3 bases and 4 bases, with 9 bases remaining between them. The CDR3 DNA reads as TGTGCCAGCTCACCCTGGGACACCTATGGCTACACCTTC. Translated: CASSPWDTYGYTF.

This chain connects TRBV7-2 to TRBJ2-1, with D unresolved. Germline CDR1 and CDR2: SGHTA and FQGNSA. V gave up 5 bases and J gave up 1 base, with 18 bases separating them. The CDR3 covers 17 residues. In DNA form, the CDR3 reads TGTGCCAGCAGCCCCTTAATGGACCACCAATCCTACAATGAGCAGTTCTTC. Protein product: CASSPLMDHQSYNEQFF.

This sequence joins TRBV7-2 and TRBJ1-6; D call uncertain. V lost 1 base to trimming and J lost 0 bases, with 4 bases between them. The length of the CDR3 is 15 residues. Germline CDR1 SGHTA, CDR2 FQGNSA. The CDR3 sequence: CASSLDSSYNSPLHF. For the CDR3, the DNA is TGTGCCAGCAGCTTAGACAGCTCCTATAATTCACCCCTCCACTTT.